The entry below describes one TCR beta chain. This sample was included in a study of T cell changes during pregnancy in multiple sclerosis. Method: immunoSEQ multiplex PCR; TCRdb's copy keeps in-frame clones and lacks some. The sample shows approximately 90,000 clones, about nine tenths of them seen only once. CDR1 and CDR2 (germline): MNHNY, SVGAGI (reference sequence). V lost 5 bases, J lost 1 base, and 5 bases stayed unmatched. This CDR3 region has 16 residues. Here the sequenced sample was peripheral blood, taken after pregnancy. The J gene is TRBJ1-3, the V gene TRBV6-6, with 10 bases aligning to TRBD1. The clonotype originates from a female donor in good health, enrolled as a control in a pregnancy study. The DNA of the CDR3 is TGTGCCAGCAGTCACGCGGGACAGGGGTCTGGAAACACCATATATTTT. It specifies CASSHAGQGSGNTIYF.